This T cell receptor (beta chain) stems from a study of Ad26.COV2.S vaccination and SARS-CoV-2 variants. Looking at the study overall: Ad26.COV2.S given intramuscularly, once or twice 56 days apart.

Repertoires were generated with immunoSEQ multiplex PCR, while TCRdb's copy carries only in-frame clones and drops some. The data contain a few hundred thousand clones, roughly 90% of them singletons. Treatment meaning: roughly 18 received Ad26.COV2.S at low or high dose, single or two shots; a few received placebo; per-sample allocation not given. Samples analyzed were those drawn on day 63 after the first vaccine or placebo injection. This vaccine is an Ad26 vector that expresses the Wuhan-strain SARS-CoV-2 spike. This clone was counted a single time. Its antigen is currently unknown. Whole-study results and caveats: Post-vaccination breadth of spike-specific CD8+ and CD4+ T cell responses was reportedly substantial.

Losses at the gene ends were 7 bases for V and 6 bases for J; bases not matched to a gene: 9. Germline V gene data show CDR1 as SQVTM and CDR2 as ANQGSEA. CDR3 length: 13 amino acids. The clonotype was recovered from a person aged 18-60 years who received the Ad26.COV2.S COVID-19 vaccine or a placebo. The sequencing here drew on peripheral blood, taken in a trial of Ad26.COV2.S vaccine versus placebo. This chain links TRBV29-1 with TRBJ2-7, with 10 positions matching TRBD1. CDR3 in DNA: TGCAGCGCTGGACAGGGGGGCTCCGGCGAGCAGTACTTC. The encoded protein is CSAGQGGSGEQYF.